The 18 T cell receptor beta chains reported below all come from one sample, sequenced in a study of immune evolution from preneoplasia to lung adenocarcinoma. Sequencing was performed with immunoSEQ multiplex PCR; in TCRdb, only in-frame clones are kept and a portion is missing. This sample has roughly 8,300 clones, with around 85% found just once. Material: FFPE invasive lung adenocarcinoma tissue. These receptors came from a person aged 50-70 years with lung adenocarcinoma.

The V and J genes are TRBV18 and TRBJ2-5; maybe TRBD2 (5 bases). This CDR3 comprises 16 residues. Germline lookup yields CDR1 KGHSH and CDR2 LQKENI. V was clipped by 4 bases and J by 5 bases, with 20 bases between them. The CDR3 loop reads CASSQNDGENGETQYF. The CDR3 DNA follows: TGTGCCAGCTCACAGAACGACGGGGAAAACGGGGAGACCCAGTACTTC.

The chain recombines TRBV28 with TRBJ2-7; D is possibly TRBD2 (6 bases). The V gene's germline CDR1 is MDHEN and CDR2 SYDVKM. There are 20 residues in the CDR3. V lost 6 bases to trimming and J lost 3 bases, with 33 bases between them. CDR3 sequence reads: CASSLRWGGSGTQEHYEQYF. The CDR3 bases are TGTGCCAGCAGCCTTAGGTGGGGCGGATCCGGGACTCAGGAACACTACGAGCAGTACTTC.

The chain links TRBV9 to TRBJ2-1; D is undetermined. From germline, CDR1 is SGDLS and CDR2 YYNGEE. The V end was cut by 0 bases, the J end by 2 bases, with 6 bases between. The CDR3 runs 14 residues. CDR3: CASSVGLTYNEQFF. CDR3 nucleotide sequence: TGTGCCAGCAGCGTAGGGCTAACCTACAATGAGCAGTTCTTC.

This chain links TRBV20-1 with TRBJ2-5; a weak D match, TRBD1 (6 bases). Trimming removed 6 bases from V and 6 bases from J, with 11 bases in between. The CDR3 is 11 amino acids. Germline V gene lookup returns CDR1 DFQATT and CDR2 SNEGSKA (reference sequence). CDR3 coding DNA: TGCAGTGCACGACAGGAGAAGACCCAGTACTTC. It is translated as CSARQEKTQYF.

V is TRBV18 and J is TRBJ2-1, with a tentative D call TRBD1 (5 bases). Germline V lookup: CDR1 KGHSH, CDR2 LQKENI. With 3 bases removed from V and 2 bases from J, the gap between germline ends came to 8 bases. The CDR3 runs to 14 residues. The DNA for the CDR3 is TGTGCCAGCTCACCCACACAGGCCTACAATGAGCAGTTCTTC. Translation gives CASSPTQAYNEQFF.

V gene TRBV28 combines with J gene TRBJ2-1; 11 bases are shared with TRBD2. With V trimmed by 6 bases and J by 5 bases, 6 bases remained unmatched. The germline gives CDR1 MDHEN, CDR2 SYDVKM. CDR3 length equals 15 residues. The CDR3 spells CASSIAGGSDNEQFF. CDR3 sequence (DNA): TGTGCCAGCAGCATAGCGGGAGGGAGCGACAATGAGCAGTTCTTC.

The chain is built from TRBV14 and TRBJ1-2; 8 bases align to TRBD1. Germline CDR1 SGHDN, CDR2 FVKESK. The CDR3 has 13 amino acids. V trimming: 4 bases; J trimming: 4 bases; junction bases outside the gene matches: 2. This CDR3 reads CASSRDRGYGYTF. In DNA form, the CDR3 reads TGTGCCAGCAGCCGAGACAGGGGCTATGGCTACACCTTC.

The V and J genes are TRBV11-2 and TRBJ2-1; 15 bases agree with TRBD2. The CDR3 runs to 17 residues. V was clipped by 5 bases and J by 10 bases; unmatched bases: 12. Germline V CDR1 and CDR2: SGHAT, FQNNGV. This CDR3 reads CASSPQPPGLAGGEQFF. CDR3 nucleotides: TGTGCCAGCAGCCCACAGCCTCCGGGACTAGCGGGAGGAGAGCAGTTCTTC.

This chain connects TRBV10-3 to TRBJ1-5, with unresolved D. V lost 2 bases and J 5 bases, leaving 7 bases between the germline ends. This CDR3 is built from 13 residues. Germline values: CDR1 ENHRY, CDR2 SYGVKD. The CDR3 reads CAISEGLDQPQHF. DNA for the CDR3: TGTGCCATCAGTGAGGGATTGGATCAGCCCCAGCATTTT.

The chain is built from TRBV15 and TRBJ1-1; 7 bases are a match to TRBD1. The CDR3 sequence is 16 residues long. V lost 2 bases, J lost 0 bases, and 6 bases stayed unmatched. The germline gives CDR1 LNHNV, CDR2 YYDKDF (reference sequence). The CDR3 sequence is CATSRTSGGVNTEAFF. The CDR3 DNA follows: TGTGCCACCAGCAGAACCTCAGGGGGTGTGAACACTGAAGCTTTCTTT.

The chain carries TRBV7-2 and TRBJ1-2; D remains ambiguous. V lost 1 base and J lost 4, with 7 bases in between. CDR3 length: 13 residues. Germline V gene data show CDR1 as SGHTA and CDR2 as FQGNSA. CDR3 coding DNA: TGTGCCAGCAGCTTAGGCACCCTCTATGGCTACACCTTC. Residues: CASSLGTLYGYTF.

The chain carries TRBV6-5 and TRBJ1-2; 8 nucleotides agree with TRBD1. The V and J ends lost 2 bases and 10 bases, in that order; junction bases with no gene match: 9. This CDR3 is 14 amino acids long. Germline CDR1 MNHEY, CDR2 SVGAGI. In nucleotides, the CDR3 is TGTGCCAGCAGTTACCCAGGGACAGGCTGGGTCTACACCTTC. Protein sequence: CASSYPGTGWVYTF.

This chain uses TRBV4-1 with TRBJ2-7, with TRBD2 matching 7 bases. V lost 5 bases to trimming and J lost 0 bases; unmatched junction nucleotides: 10. Looked up from germline, CDR1 is MGHRA and CDR2 is YSYEKL. The CDR3 totals 16 residues. The CDR3 bases are TGCGCCAGCAGCGCTAGGGCTAGCGGTTACTCCTACGAGCAGTACTTC. Translated, it gives CASSARASGYSYEQYF.

The chain combines TRBV5-4 with TRBJ2-1; 12 positions agree with TRBD2. Germline V lookup: CDR1 SGHNT, CDR2 YYREEE (reference sequence). The CDR3 sequence is 18 residues long. J was trimmed by 0 bases and V by 0 bases; bases with no gene match: 4. In DNA form, the CDR3 reads TGTGCCAGCAGCTTGGAACTAGCGGGAGGCCCCTCCTACAATGAGCAGTTCTTC. This encodes CASSLELAGGPSYNEQFF.

In this sample, this clone turned up a few times. The chain joins TRBV28 to TRBJ2-4, with D hard to call. V dropped 5 bases and J dropped 1 base, with 12 bases sitting between them. This CDR3 is 15 amino acids long. Germline loops: CDR1 MDHEN, CDR2 SYDVKM. This CDR3 reads CASSPKGWAKNIQYF. In DNA form, the CDR3 reads TGTGCCAGCAGTCCCAAAGGTTGGGCCAAAAACATTCAGTACTTC.

This rearrangement joins TRBV2 to TRBJ2-1; 7 positions agree with TRBD2. Germline V CDR1 and CDR2: SNHLY, FYNNEI. Trimming at V came to 6 bases and at J to 1 base, leaving 6 bases not matched to a gene. CDR3 length: 15 residues. The CDR3 region is CASRASGGSYNEQFF. The CDR3 region has the DNA TGTGCCAGCAGAGCCTCGGGAGGTTCCTACAATGAGCAGTTCTTC.

V is TRBV2 and J is TRBJ1-5; tentative D call: TRBD1 (6 bases). The CDR3 length is 14 residues. V lost 7 bases to trimming and J lost 6 bases, with 16 bases between them. Germline CDR1 is SNHLY and CDR2 is FYNNEI. CDR3 residues: CASKGGREAQPQHF. CDR3 DNA: TGTGCCAGCAAGGGGGGTAGGGAAGCTCAGCCCCAGCATTTT.

In this sample, this clone turned up once. This sequence joins TRBV6-1 and TRBJ1-4; TRBD1 might be the D (5 bases). V lost 3 bases and J 3 bases, leaving 11 bases between the germline ends. The germline CDR1 and CDR2 sequences are MNHNS and SASEGT. The CDR3 is 15 residues long. The chain's CDR3 is CASSEGVWANEKLFF. DNA of the CDR3: TGTGCCAGCAGTGAGGGGGTCTGGGCTAATGAAAAACTGTTTTTT.